This entry describes one T cell receptor beta chain. In the original analysis: Cell counts per sample came from amplifying reference gene primers. Sequenced by immunoSEQ multiplex PCR; TCRdb stores in-frame clones only, minus some. The V and J calls and clone size were taken over from that table, and D and trimming were inferred from the DNA. Of just over 70,000 clones listed, roughly 80% are singletons. The CDR3 loop spans 15 amino acids. V gave up 7 bases and J gave up 0 bases, with 13 bases separating them. Looked up from germline, CDR1 is MNHEY and CDR2 is SVGEGT. This specimen belongs to a study of blood T cell repertoires in COVID-19. Across the study: Sites across the United States, Italy and Spain contributed samples from acute and convalescent COVID-19. T cells, B-cell-depleted T cells, or PBMCs provided the cDNA or gDNA that served as material.

The sequenced sample was peripheral blood. This TCR was sampled from a man aged 65 to 85 who had recovered from COVID-19. V is TRBV6-2 or TRBV6-3 and J is TRBJ1-5; tentative D call: TRBD1 (5 bases). This CDR3 is CASIPGLNSNQPQHF. DNA of the CDR3: TGTGCCAGCATCCCGGGGCTTAATAGCAATCAGCCCCAGCATTTT.